Only a few counts were recorded for the clone carrying this TCR beta chain. The antigen remains undetermined. Unmatched junction bases numbered 8, after V lost 7 bases and J lost 4 bases. The CDR3 runs to 14 residues. Germline V lookup: CDR1 MNHEY, CDR2 SVGEGT. TCRdb reprocessed the 5' RACE reads with MiXCR, giving one entry per CDR3 protein. The table has some 120,000 distinct CDR3 sequences, about 15% seen once. This sample stems from a study of T cells after yellow fever vaccination. General observations from the study: Repertoires sorted by FACS could include abundant clonotypes that are contaminants from the bulk population. Reappearance after the booster was observed for most primary-vaccination clones (roughly 97% CD4, over 70% CD8).

The clonotype originates from a man aged 18 to 30 who received the YFV17D yellow fever vaccine. This chain connects TRBV6-2 or TRBV6-3 to TRBJ2-7, with TRBD1 identical over 9 bases. The sample consisted of CD8+ T cells sorted from PBMCs, taken 5 days after the yellow fever booster vaccination. CDR3 DNA sequence: TGTGCCAGCAAGCACACGGGACAGGGTTACGAGCAGTACTTC. Translating gives CASKHTGQGYEQYF.